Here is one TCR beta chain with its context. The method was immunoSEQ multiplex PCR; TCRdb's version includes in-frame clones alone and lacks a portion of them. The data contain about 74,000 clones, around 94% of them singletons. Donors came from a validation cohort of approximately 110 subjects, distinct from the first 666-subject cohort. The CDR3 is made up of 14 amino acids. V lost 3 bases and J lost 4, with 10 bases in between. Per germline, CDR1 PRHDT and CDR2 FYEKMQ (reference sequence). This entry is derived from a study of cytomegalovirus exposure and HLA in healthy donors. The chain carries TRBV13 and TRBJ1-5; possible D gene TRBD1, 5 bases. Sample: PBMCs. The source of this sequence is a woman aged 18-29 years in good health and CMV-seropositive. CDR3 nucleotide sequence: TGTGCCAGCAGCTTTTCTGGGGCAAATCAGCCCCAGCATTTT. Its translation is CASSFSGANQPQHF.